This T cell receptor (beta chain) was captured by sequencing in a study of identical twins. Donors uniformly comprised healthy Caucasians. Study-level findings and limits: Models underestimated TCR alpha sharing (out-of-frame) in monozygotic twins. Cord blood beta clonotypes that were abundant carried fewer insertions, and memory repertoires showed no such trend.

The ends lost 1 base at V and 8 bases at J; junction bases unmatched: 3. The CDR3 loop spans 15 amino acids. Germline CDR1 is SNHLY and CDR2 is FYNNEI. TCRdb reprocessed the 5' RACE reads with MiXCR, giving one entry per CDR3 protein. This sample has 750,000 to 950,000 distinct CDR3 sequences, with 10% to 15% found just once. This clonotype was found a few times. Its antigen is not identified. These data also featured in a second study, about yellow fever vaccine responses in identical twins. From that second work: As reported, the vaccine T cell response of twins seemed partly convergent and partly personalized.

The sequence derives from a young woman in good health. Sequencing was done on a sample of PBMCs. The J gene is TRBJ2-1, the V gene TRBV2; 12 nucleotides agree with TRBD2. CDR3 residues: CASSEGTSGDDEQFF. CDR3 sequence (DNA): TGTGCCAGCAGTGAAGGGACTAGCGGGGACGATGAGCAGTTCTTC.